The 13 T cell receptor beta chains in this list originate from one sample, sequenced in a study of T cells in localized non-small cell lung cancer. Repertoires were generated with immunoSEQ multiplex PCR, while TCRdb's copy carries only in-frame clones and drops some. The sample has tens of thousands of clones, around nine tenths seen once. The input for sequencing was PBMCs, taken before any cancer treatment. The receptors stem from a female donor with stage II lung adenocarcinoma.

The genes are TRBV6-1 and TRBJ1-3; D is ambiguous. Looked up from germline, CDR1 is MNHNS and CDR2 is SASEGT. There are 16 residues in the CDR3. Trimming took off 2 bases at V and 0 bases at J, with 11 bases between the two ends. The CDR3 DNA reads as TGTGCCAGCAGTGAATTCCAGGTCCGCTCTGGAAACACCATATATTTT. This translates into CASSEFQVRSGNTIYF.

The CDR3 is CSVEQRTGEGAFF. CDR3 DNA sequence: TGCAGCGTTGAGCAGCGGACAGGGGAAGGGGCTTTCTTT. V and J are TRBV29-1 and TRBJ1-1, with TRBD1 identical over 9 bases. V was clipped by 3 bases and J by 11 bases; unmatched bases: 10. Germline V gene lookup returns CDR1 SQVTM and CDR2 ANQGSEA. CDR3 length: 13 amino acids.

This clone showed up just once. The chain links TRBV7-9 to TRBJ2-1; D possibly corresponds to TRBD1 (6 bases). This CDR3 has 14 amino acids. The germline CDR1 and CDR2 sequences are SEHNR and FQNEAQ (reference sequence). V gave up 4 bases and J gave up 6 bases, with 13 bases separating them. The CDR3 coding sequence is TGTGCCAGCAGCTACATTAACAGGGTCAATGAGCAGTTCTTC. It translates to CASSYINRVNEQFF. Looking up the rest from reference TRBV7-9 and TRBJ2-1 gives the full variable domain: DTGVSQNPRHKITKRGQNVTFRCDPISEHNRLYWYRQTLGQGPEFLTYFQNEAQLEKSRLLSDRFSAERPKGSFSTLEIQRTEQGDSAMYLCASSYINRVNEQFFGPGTRLTVL.

The chain recombines TRBV18 with TRBJ1-1; maybe TRBD1 (5 bases). Trimming took 1 base from V and 5 from J, leaving 11 bases between them. Germline lookup yields CDR1 KGHSH and CDR2 LQKENI. The CDR3 length is 14 residues. CDR3 nucleotides: TGTGCCAGCTCACCACAGGGGCTTGGGACTGAAGCTTTCTTT. Translating it yields CASSPQGLGTEAFF. Full variable domain (outside the CDR3, taken from reference TRBV18 and TRBJ1-1): NAGVMQNPRHLVRRRGQEARLRCSPMKGHSHVYWYRQLPEEGLKFMVYLQKENIIDESGMPKERFSAEFPKEGPSILRIQQVVRGDSAAYFCASSPQGLGTEAFFGQGTRLTVV.

The rearrangement joins TRBV7-9 to TRBJ2-5; 15 bases align to TRBD2. This CDR3 comprises 16 residues. V lost 5 bases to trimming and J lost 4 bases; unmatched junction nucleotides: 5. The germline V gene has CDR1 SEHNR and CDR2 FQNEAQ (reference sequence). CDR3 in DNA: TGTGCCAGCAGCGACCGGACTAGCGGGGGGGCAGAGACCCAGTACTTC. Its protein is CASSDRTSGGAETQYF.

The chain employs TRBV11-2 and TRBJ1-1, with D unresolved. Per germline, CDR1 SGHAT and CDR2 FQNNGV. This CDR3 comprises 12 residues. Deletions cut 1 base from V and 8 bases from J, with 8 bases between. In DNA, the CDR3 is TGTGCCAGCAGCTTAGCCCAACGAGAAGCTTTCTTT. Translated, it gives CASSLAQREAFF.

This clone has a single count. The chain links TRBV11-2 to TRBJ2-2; D call uncertain. This CDR3 region has 16 residues. Germline CDR1 is SGHAT and CDR2 is FQNNGV. V lost 1 base to trimming and J lost 0 bases, with 9 bases between them. CDR3 in amino acids: CASSLVGVANTGELFF. The CDR3, as DNA: TGTGCCAGCAGCTTAGTTGGCGTCGCGAACACCGGGGAGCTGTTTTTT. Drawing the rest from reference TRBV11-2 and TRBJ2-2, the complete variable domain is EAGVAQSPRYKIIEKRQSVAFWCNPISGHATLYWYQQILGQGPKLLIQFQNNGVVDDSQLPKDRFSAERLKGVDSTLKIQPAKLEDSAVYLCASSLVGVANTGELFFGEGSRLTVL.

The V call is TRBV6-6, the J call TRBJ2-5; D gene unclear. The CDR3 has 13 amino acids. Trimming pared 3 bases from V and 1 base from J, leaving 6 bases between. Looked up from germline, CDR1 is MNHNY and CDR2 is SVGAGI (reference sequence). The CDR3 protein is CASSYYFQETQYF. In nucleotides, the CDR3 is TGTGCCAGCAGTTATTACTTCCAAGAGACCCAGTACTTC.

The rearrangement joins TRBV19 to TRBJ2-7; no definite D call. This CDR3 has 12 amino acids. V lost 4 bases and J 2 bases, leaving 6 bases between the germline ends. Germline-derived CDR1 and CDR2 are LNHDA and SQIVND (reference sequence). The CDR3 bases are TGTGCCAGTAGTAGGGGTCCCTACGAGCAGTACTTC. It yields the protein CASSRGPYEQYF.

The rearrangement joins TRBV19 to TRBJ1-6, with D unclear. CDR1 and CDR2 (germline): LNHDA, SQIVND (reference sequence). The CDR3 spans 15 residues. With 3 bases removed from V and 2 bases from J, the gap between germline ends came to 8 bases. CDR3 DNA: TGTGCCAGTAGTATTGACGGAGCCTATAATTCACCCCTCCACTTT. Protein sequence: CASSIDGAYNSPLHF.

V gene TRBV5-8 combines with J gene TRBJ2-3, with 8 bases fitting TRBD2. V dropped 2 bases and J dropped 3; count of bases not matched to a gene: 8. Per germline, CDR1 SGHTS and CDR2 YDEGEE. The CDR3 extends over 16 amino acids. CDR3 DNA: TGTGCCAGCAGCTTAGAGGTTGCGGGGGGTACAGATACGCAGTATTTT. It translates to CASSLEVAGGTDTQYF.

This clone was counted between two and nine times. This specimen includes other DNA sequences encoding the same CDR3. This chain connects TRBV9 to TRBJ1-1; D remains unclear. V lost 0 bases, J lost 1 base, and 7 bases lay in between. The CDR3 loop spans 14 amino acids. CDR1 is SGDLS, CDR2 YYNGEE, per germline. CDR3 coding DNA: TGTGCCAGCAGCGTAGGACCCTCGAACACTGAAGCTTTCTTT. Protein: CASSVGPSNTEAFF.

The CDR3 coding sequence is TGTGCCAGCAGCCGTATAGAAGCTTTCTTT. Its protein is CASSRIEAFF. The chain has TRBV7-9 and TRBJ1-1; D uncertain. V gave up 5 bases and J gave up 8 bases, with 6 bases separating them. The CDR3 sequence is 10 residues long. The V gene's germline CDR1 is SEHNR and CDR2 FQNEAQ (reference sequence).